This paragraph covers one TCR beta chain sequence. This clone was seen a single time. Its antigen specificity is not known. Per-base quality was not reported, and no clone a single base away is much larger than it. TCRbeta CDR3 regions were amplified from genomic DNA by means of the immunoSEQ Assay, a bias-controlled multiplex PCR. In the source study's methods: Within the assay, amplification of reference gene primers was used to estimate how many nucleated cells each sample contained. Sequence reads were collapsed and filtered to measure the absolute abundance of every unique TCRbeta CDR3 rearrangement. For each sample, productive Simpson clonality was calculated by taking the square root of Simpson's diversity index across productive rearrangements. The immuneACCESS repertoire file appears here via TCRdb, limited to in-frame rearrangements. These files lack a portion of the clones; in checked studies, under half of the deficit traces to unresolved V genes, and the cause of the others is not known. The D gene and trimming were derived from the DNA, and the V and J assignments and clone size from that table. Here the sample has a few hundred thousand clones; roughly nine tenths occur a single time. Jointly, the top ten make up 5.5% to 6.5% of the sample.

The collaborating institutions used their own protocols to collect whole blood in K2EDTA tubes. For TCRbeta analysis, collaborators shipped samples as frozen whole blood, isolated PBMCs, or DNA extracted from either of those sample types. CDR1 SEHNR and CDR2 FQNEAQ were looked up in the germline V gene (reference sequence). The CDR3 contains 14 residues, cysteine and phenylalanine counted. The DNA shown is the 42-base CDR3, in frame from base 1. V loses 7 bases, J loses 5 bases, and the germline ends lie 12 bases apart. The data stem from a study of blood T cell repertoires in COVID-19 (TCRdb year 2020). Describing the broader study: Collaborator samples came from the United States, Italy and Spain and covered acute and convalescent phases of COVID-19. Subjects who had been exposed to COVID-19, were actively infected with it, or had recovered from it provided the deeply sampled blood TCRbeta repertoires that made up the dataset. A de-identified subject ID, COVID-19 status, age in years and sex were almost always included in the sample metadata. The material from the prospective study consisted of cDNA or gDNA derived from T cells, B-cell-depleted T cells, or PBMCs. The repertoires were released in a freely available public database intended as a resource for research on the immune response to SARS-CoV-2. Where available, HLA class I and class II types were obtained from metadata supplied by the sample provider rather than from assay-based typing. Samples came from the ongoing ImmuneRACE study (first 160 participants) plus 1,254 subjects from 6 global collaborators.

What the study reported, not specific to this receptor: The amount of clinical and demographic metadata varied by source and participant and was provided uncurated.

The sequenced sample was peripheral blood. The rearranged segments are TRBV7-9 and TRBJ1-6; the D segment cannot be called with confidence. This TCR came from a man aged 60-69 years with acute or convalescent COVID-19. The CDR3 has the sequence CASTSLVNNSPLHF. At the DNA level, the sequence is TGTGCCAGCACCTCCCTCGTAAATAATTCACCCCTCCACTTT.